The source of this TCR beta chain is a study of blood T cell repertoires in COVID-19. TCRdb's table, derived via immunoSEQ multiplex PCR, lists solely in-frame clones and lacks some. Here the sample spans 150,000 to 200,000 clones, 90% to 95% being singletons. Unmatched junction bases numbered 4, after V lost 5 bases and J lost 6 bases. This CDR3 region has 13 residues. Germline V CDR1 and CDR2: KGHSH, LQKENI. Seattle-derived patients entered the study during active infection and were followed longitudinally. The sample consisted of peripheral blood. The sequence was collected from a woman aged 60-75 years with COVID-19, enrolled during active disease. This sequence joins TRBV18 and TRBJ1-2, with 9 bases identical to TRBD1. For the CDR3, the DNA is TGTGCCAGCTCAACCCGGGACAGGGATGGCTACACCTTC. It yields the protein CASSTRDRDGYTF.